This is a list of T cell receptor beta chains from one sample in a study of T cells in localized non-small cell lung cancer. Clones were sequenced by immunoSEQ multiplex PCR, and TCRdb holds only the in-frame ones, with some missing. Of around 34,000 clones listed, roughly 93% are singletons. Source: peripheral blood, taken before any cancer treatment. These receptors all come from a female donor older than 55 with stage I lung adenocarcinoma. CDR3s include the opening cysteine and the closing phenylalanine or tryptophan. A D gene is named only where the DNA matches it firmly. Size tells how often a clone was seen (once, few, many) or the class of an expanded clone, and some rows leave it out.

>TRBD1|.|TRBJ1-2|TRBV7-9
TGTGCCAGCAGCTTCCGGGACAGTCCGGGCTACACCTTC
CASSFRDSPGYTF
>TRBD1|.|TRBJ1-1|TRBV7-3
TGTGCCAGCAGCCCGGGGACAGGAACGAACACTGAAGCTTTCTTT
CASSPGTGTNTEAFF
>.|.|TRBJ1-3|TRBV5-1
TGCGCCAGCAGCTTGGAGGGGAATGGAAACACCATATATTTT
CASSLEGNGNTIYF
>.|once|TRBJ1-5|TRBV11-1
TGTGCCAGCAGCGGACGCTCAGGAGGGGGCAATCAGCCCCAGCATTTT
CASSGRSGGGNQPQHF
>.|.|TRBJ1-2|TRBV11-2
TGTGCCAGCACCCAGCGGGGTAGCTATGGCTACACCTTC
CASTQRGSYGYTF
>.|.|TRBJ1-1|TRBV7-3
TGTGCCAGCAGGTTAACAGGAATGAACACTGAAGCTTTCTTT
CASRLTGMNTEAFF
>.|once|TRBJ1-2|TRBV6-6
TGTGCCAGCAGATCAGAGGGAGATGGCTACACCTTC
CASRSEGDGYTF
>.|.|TRBJ1-3|TRBV4-2
TGTGCCAGCAGCCAAGAGGGCACTTTCTCTGGAAACACCATATATTTT
CASSQEGTFSGNTIYF
>.|.|TRBJ1-1|TRBV5-1
TGCGCCAGCAGCCCCCACGGTTTGAACACTGAAGCTTTCTTT
CASSPHGLNTEAFF
>.|.|TRBJ1-2|TRBV4-3
TGCGCCAGCAGCCAAGAAACTGGCCCCTATGGCTACACCTTC
CASSQETGPYGYTF
>.|.|TRBJ1-2|TRBV5-1
TGCGCCAGCAGCTTGCCAGCCGACTATGGCTACACCTTC
CASSLPADYGYTF
>.|few|TRBJ2-2|TRBV7-9
TGTGCCAGCAGTCCAGGGTTCGGGAACACCGGGGAGCTGTTTTTT
CASSPGFGNTGELFF
>.|.|TRBJ2-1|TRBV19
TGTGCCAGTGGTATGGGGGAGCGGTACAATGAGCAGTTCTTC
CASGMGERYNEQFF
>.|.|TRBJ1-1|TRBV6-6
TGTGCCAGCAGCCGCCTTGGGCGGACTGAAGCTTTCTTT
CASSRLGRTEAFF
>.|.|TRBJ2-1|TRBV5-4
TGTGCCAGCAGCTTGGGAACAGGGCAGGGACGGAATGAGCAGTTCTTC
CASSLGTGQGRNEQFF
>.|.|TRBJ1-5|TRBV19
TGTGCCAGTAGTTACCGAGATAGCAATCAGCCCCAGCATTTT
CASSYRDSNQPQHF
>TRBD1|.|TRBJ1-5|TRBV19
TGTGCCAGTAGTTCTGACAGGGGGCGCGGTGGGCAGCCCCAGCATTTT
CASSSDRGRGGQPQHF
>TRBD1|once|TRBJ2-7|TRBV6-6
TGTGCCAGCAGTTACTCGAACGACAGGGGCGAGCAGTACTTC
CASSYSNDRGEQYF
>TRBD2|.|TRBJ2-1|TRBV27
TGTGCCAGCAGTCCGAGCGGGAGTTGGGTCAATGAGCAGTTCTTC
CASSPSGSWVNEQFF
>TRBD1|once|TRBJ2-1|TRBV6-5
TGTGCCAGCAGTTACACAGGGGTGGATGACAATGAGCAGTTCTTC
CASSYTGVDDNEQFF
>.|.|TRBJ2-7|TRBV28
TGTGCCAGCAGTTTGATCTGGCCTAACGAGCAGTACTTC
CASSLIWPNEQYF
>.|.|TRBJ1-1|TRBV7-2
TGTGCCAGCAGCTCCGAAGGACTATCCAGGAGGAACACTGAAGCTTTCTTT
CASSSEGLSRRNTEAFF
>.|once|TRBJ2-5|TRBV7-3
TGTGCCAGCAGCCTTCCCCCGTTGGAGACCCAGTACTTC
CASSLPPLETQYF